This entry concerns a single T cell receptor (beta chain). The data are from a study of blood T cell repertoires in COVID-19. In the study overall: Acute and convalescent COVID-19 samples came from the United States, Italy and Spain. The cDNA or gDNA used as material had been derived from T cells, B-cell-depleted T cells, or PBMCs.

Authors' analysis steps: Quantification of nucleated cells was approximated via reference gene primer amplification. TCRdb's copy holds only in-frame clones and misses some; the assay was immunoSEQ multiplex PCR. That table gives V, J and clone size, and the DNA gave D and trimming. The table records around 300,000 clones, about 89% of them present only once. This CDR3 contains 17 residues. The V segment lost 2 bases and the J segment 1 base; nucleotides outside the gene matches: 8. Germline V gives CDR1 SGHRS, CDR2 YFSETQ. The V call is TRBV5-1, the J call TRBJ2-2; 7 bases align to TRBD1. Sequenced: peripheral blood. The receptor comes from a woman aged 40 to 50 who had recovered from COVID-19. CDR3 in amino acids: CASSFYRGWENTGELFF. DNA of the CDR3: TGCGCCAGCAGCTTCTACAGGGGCTGGGAGAACACCGGGGAGCTGTTTTTT.